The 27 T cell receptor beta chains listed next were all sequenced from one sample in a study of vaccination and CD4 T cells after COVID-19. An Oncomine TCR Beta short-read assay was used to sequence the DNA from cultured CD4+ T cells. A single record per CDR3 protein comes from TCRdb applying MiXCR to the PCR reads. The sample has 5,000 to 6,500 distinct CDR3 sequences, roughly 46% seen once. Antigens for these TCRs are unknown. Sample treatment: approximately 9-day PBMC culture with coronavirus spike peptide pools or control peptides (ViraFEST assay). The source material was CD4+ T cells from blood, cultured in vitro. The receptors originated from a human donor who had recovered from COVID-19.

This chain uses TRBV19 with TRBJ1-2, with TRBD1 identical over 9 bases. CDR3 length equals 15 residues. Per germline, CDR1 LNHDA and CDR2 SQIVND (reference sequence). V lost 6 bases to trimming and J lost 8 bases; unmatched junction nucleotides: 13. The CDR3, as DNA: TGTGCCAGTAGCCCAACCGCGGACAGGGGCGGCGGCTACACCTTC. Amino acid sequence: CASSPTADRGGGYTF.

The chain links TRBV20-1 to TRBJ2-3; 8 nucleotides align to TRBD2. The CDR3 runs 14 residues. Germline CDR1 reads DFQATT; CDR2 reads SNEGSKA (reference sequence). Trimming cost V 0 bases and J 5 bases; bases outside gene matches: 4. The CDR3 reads CSARDLLAGDTQYF. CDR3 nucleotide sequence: TGCAGTGCTAGAGATCTCCTAGCGGGAGATACGCAGTATTTT.

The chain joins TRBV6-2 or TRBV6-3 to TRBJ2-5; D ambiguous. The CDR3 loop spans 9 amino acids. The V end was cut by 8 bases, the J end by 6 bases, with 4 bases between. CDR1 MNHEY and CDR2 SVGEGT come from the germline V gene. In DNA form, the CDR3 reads TGTGCCAGCGGGAAGACCCAGTACTTC. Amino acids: CASGKTQYF.

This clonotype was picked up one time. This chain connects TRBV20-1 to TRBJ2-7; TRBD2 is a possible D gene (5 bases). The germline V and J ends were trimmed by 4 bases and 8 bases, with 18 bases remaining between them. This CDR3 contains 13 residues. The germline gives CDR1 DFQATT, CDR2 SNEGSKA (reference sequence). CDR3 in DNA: TGCAGTGCTATAGAGGGCCTATTAGCGAAGCAGTACTTC. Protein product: CSAIEGLLAKQYF.

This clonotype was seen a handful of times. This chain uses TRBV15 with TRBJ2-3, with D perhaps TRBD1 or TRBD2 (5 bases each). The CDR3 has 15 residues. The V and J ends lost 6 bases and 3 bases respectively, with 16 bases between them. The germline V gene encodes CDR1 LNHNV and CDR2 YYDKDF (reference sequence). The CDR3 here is CATRRPGRSTDTQYF. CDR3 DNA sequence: TGTGCCACCAGACGACCGGGACGGTCGACAGATACGCAGTATTTT.

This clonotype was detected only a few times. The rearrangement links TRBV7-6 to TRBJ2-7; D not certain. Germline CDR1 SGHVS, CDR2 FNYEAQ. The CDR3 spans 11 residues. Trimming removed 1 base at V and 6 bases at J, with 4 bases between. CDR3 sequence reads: CASSLVAEQYF. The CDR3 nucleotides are TGTGCCAGCAGCTTAGTGGCCGAGCAGTACTTC. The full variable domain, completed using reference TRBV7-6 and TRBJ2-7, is GAGVSQSPRYKVTKRGQDVALRCDPISGHVSLYWYRQALGQGPEFLTYFNYEAQQDKSGLPNDRFSAERPEGSISTLTIQRTEQRDSAMYRCASSLVAEQYFGPGTRLTVT.

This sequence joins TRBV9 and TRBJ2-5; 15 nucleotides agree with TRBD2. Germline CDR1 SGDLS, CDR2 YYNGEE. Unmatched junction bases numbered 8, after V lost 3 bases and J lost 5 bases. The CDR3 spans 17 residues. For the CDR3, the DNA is TGTGCCAGCAGCGCTAACGGACTAGCGGGGGGGCAGGAGACCCAGTACTTC. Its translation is CASSANGLAGGQETQYF.

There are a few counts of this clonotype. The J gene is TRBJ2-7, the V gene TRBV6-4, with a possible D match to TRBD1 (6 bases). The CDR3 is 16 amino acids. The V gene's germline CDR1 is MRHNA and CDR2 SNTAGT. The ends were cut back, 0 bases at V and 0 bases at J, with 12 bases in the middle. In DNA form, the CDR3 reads TGTGCCAGCAGTGACTCGTCCCGGGACAACTCCTACGAGCAGTACTTC. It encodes CASSDSSRDNSYEQYF.

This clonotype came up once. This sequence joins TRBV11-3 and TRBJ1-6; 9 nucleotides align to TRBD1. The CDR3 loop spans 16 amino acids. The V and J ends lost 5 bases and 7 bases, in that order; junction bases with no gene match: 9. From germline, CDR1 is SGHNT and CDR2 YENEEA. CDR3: CASSRGRTGANSPLHF. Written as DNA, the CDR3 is TGTGCCAGCAGCCGTGGCCGGACAGGGGCCAATTCACCCCTCCACTTT.

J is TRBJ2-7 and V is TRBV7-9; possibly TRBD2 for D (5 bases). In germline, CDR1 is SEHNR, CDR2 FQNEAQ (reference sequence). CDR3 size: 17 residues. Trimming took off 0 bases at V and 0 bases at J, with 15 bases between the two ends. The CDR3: CASSLAWEPESSYEQYF. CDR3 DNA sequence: TGTGCCAGCAGCTTAGCGTGGGAGCCAGAATCCTCCTACGAGCAGTACTTC.

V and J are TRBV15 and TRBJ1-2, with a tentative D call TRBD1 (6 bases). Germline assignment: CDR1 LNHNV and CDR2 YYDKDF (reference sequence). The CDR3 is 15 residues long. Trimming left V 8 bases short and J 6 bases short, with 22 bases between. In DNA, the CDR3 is TGTGCCACCGCCCTCGTGGGGGGGGCAAGGGATGGCTACACCTTC. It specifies CATALVGGARDGYTF.

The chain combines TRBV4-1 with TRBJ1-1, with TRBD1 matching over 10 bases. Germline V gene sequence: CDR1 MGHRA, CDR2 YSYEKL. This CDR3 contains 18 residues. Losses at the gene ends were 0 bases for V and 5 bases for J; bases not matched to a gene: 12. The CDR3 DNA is TGCGCCAGCAGCCAAGACAGGTTTCGCGGGACAGGGGAAACTGAAGCTTTCTTT. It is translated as CASSQDRFRGTGETEAFF.

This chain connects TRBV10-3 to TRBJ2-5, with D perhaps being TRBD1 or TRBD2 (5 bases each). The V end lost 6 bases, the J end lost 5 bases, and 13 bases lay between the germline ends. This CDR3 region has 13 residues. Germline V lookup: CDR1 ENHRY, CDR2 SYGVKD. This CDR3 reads CAISNGDVETQYF. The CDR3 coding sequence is TGTGCCATCAGCAACGGGGACGTCGAGACCCAGTACTTC.

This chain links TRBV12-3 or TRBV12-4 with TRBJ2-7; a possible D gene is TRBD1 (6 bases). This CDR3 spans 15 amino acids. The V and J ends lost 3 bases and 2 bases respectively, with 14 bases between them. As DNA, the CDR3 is TGTGCCAGCAGTTTGTTTGGGACAAGAACCTACGAGCAGTACTTC. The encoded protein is CASSLFGTRTYEQYF.

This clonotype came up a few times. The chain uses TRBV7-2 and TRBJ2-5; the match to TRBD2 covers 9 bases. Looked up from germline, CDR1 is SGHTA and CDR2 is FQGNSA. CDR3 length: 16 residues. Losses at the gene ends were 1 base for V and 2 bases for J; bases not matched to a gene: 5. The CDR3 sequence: CASSLGSGSGQETQYF. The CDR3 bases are TGTGCCAGCAGCTTAGGTAGCGGGAGTGGGCAAGAGACCCAGTACTTC.

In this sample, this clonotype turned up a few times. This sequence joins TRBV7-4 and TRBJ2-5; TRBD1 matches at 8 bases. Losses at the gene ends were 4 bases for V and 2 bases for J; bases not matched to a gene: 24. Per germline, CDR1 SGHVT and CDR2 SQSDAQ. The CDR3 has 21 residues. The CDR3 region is CASSCSRSTLTGEGTQETQYF. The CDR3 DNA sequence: TGTGCCAGCAGCTGTTCGAGGAGTACCCTGACAGGGGAAGGTACACAAGAGACCCAGTACTTC.

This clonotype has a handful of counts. The CDR3 DNA is TGCAGTGCTGGGGGGGGCGCGGGAGCATCCTACAATGAGCAGTTCTTC. This sequence encodes CSAGGGAGASYNEQFF. V is TRBV20-1 and J is TRBJ2-1; possibly TRBD2 for D (7 bases). The CDR3 extends over 16 amino acids. V was cut by 5 bases and J by 1 base, with 18 bases left in between. Germline CDR1 reads DFQATT; CDR2 reads SNEGSKA (reference sequence).

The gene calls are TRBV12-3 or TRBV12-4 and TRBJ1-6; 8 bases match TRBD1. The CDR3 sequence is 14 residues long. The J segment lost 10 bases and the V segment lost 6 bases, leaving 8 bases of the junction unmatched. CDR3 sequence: CASRTTGARSPLHF. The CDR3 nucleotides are TGTGCCAGCAGAACGACAGGGGCAAGGTCACCCCTCCACTTT.

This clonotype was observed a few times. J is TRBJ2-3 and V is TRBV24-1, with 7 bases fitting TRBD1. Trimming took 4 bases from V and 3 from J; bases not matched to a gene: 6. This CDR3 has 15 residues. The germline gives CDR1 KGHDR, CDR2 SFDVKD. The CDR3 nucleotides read TGTGCCACCAGTGACCCCGGGACAGCGACAGATACGCAGTATTTT. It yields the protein CATSDPGTATDTQYF.

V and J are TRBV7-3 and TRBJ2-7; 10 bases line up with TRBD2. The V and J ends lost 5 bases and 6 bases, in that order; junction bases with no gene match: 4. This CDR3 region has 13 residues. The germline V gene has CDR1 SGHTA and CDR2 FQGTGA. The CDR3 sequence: CASSTSGTGEQYF. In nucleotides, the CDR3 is TGTGCCAGCAGCACTAGCGGGACGGGCGAGCAGTACTTC. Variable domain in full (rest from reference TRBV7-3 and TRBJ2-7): GAGVSQTPSNKVTEKGKYVELRCDPISGHTALYWYRQSLGQGPEFLIYFQGTGAADDSGLPNDRFFAVRPEGSVSTLKIQRTERGDSAVYLCASSTSGTGEQYFGPGTRLTVT.

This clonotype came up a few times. CDR3 DNA sequence: TGTGCCAGCCAGATACAAGAGACCCAGTACTTC. Its protein is CASQIQETQYF. The chain combines TRBV7-8 with TRBJ2-5; D is unresolved. From germline, CDR1 is SGHVS and CDR2 FQNEAQ. The CDR3 totals 11 residues. V gave up 8 bases and J gave up 2 bases, with 6 bases separating them.

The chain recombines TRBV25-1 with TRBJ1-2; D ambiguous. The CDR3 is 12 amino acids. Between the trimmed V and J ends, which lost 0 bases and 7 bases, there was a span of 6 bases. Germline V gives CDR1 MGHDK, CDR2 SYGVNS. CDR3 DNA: TGTGCCAGCAGTGAATACCCCACTGGCTACACCTTC. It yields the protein CASSEYPTGYTF.

In nucleotides, the CDR3 is TGTGCCAGCAGCCAGGGACTAGCACAAGAGACCCAGTACTTC. Protein sequence: CASSQGLAQETQYF. This chain connects TRBV11-3 to TRBJ2-5; 9 nucleotides match TRBD2. CDR1 SGHNT and CDR2 YENEEA come from the germline V gene. The junction had 3 bases not matched to a gene; V was cut back by 5 bases and J by 2 bases. The CDR3 loop spans 14 amino acids.

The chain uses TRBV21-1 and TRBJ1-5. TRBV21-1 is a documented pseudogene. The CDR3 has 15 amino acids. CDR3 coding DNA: TGTGCCAGCAGCAAATCTCGGGTGGCGGGCCAGCCCCAGCATTTT. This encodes CASSKSRVAGQPQHF.

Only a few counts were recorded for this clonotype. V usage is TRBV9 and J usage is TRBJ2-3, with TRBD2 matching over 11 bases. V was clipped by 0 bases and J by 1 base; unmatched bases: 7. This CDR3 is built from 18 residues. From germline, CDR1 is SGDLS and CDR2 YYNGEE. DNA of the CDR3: TGTGCCAGCAGCGTAGCGGCTAGCGGGAGGAGTGGCACAGATACGCAGTATTTT. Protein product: CASSVAASGRSGTDTQYF.

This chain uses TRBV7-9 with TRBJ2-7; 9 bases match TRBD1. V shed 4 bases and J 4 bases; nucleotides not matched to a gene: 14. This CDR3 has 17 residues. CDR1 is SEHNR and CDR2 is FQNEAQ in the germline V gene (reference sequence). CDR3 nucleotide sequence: TGTGCCAGCAGCTCCTCCGGGACAGGGACCGATGTATACGAGCAGTACTTC. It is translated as CASSSSGTGTDVYEQYF.

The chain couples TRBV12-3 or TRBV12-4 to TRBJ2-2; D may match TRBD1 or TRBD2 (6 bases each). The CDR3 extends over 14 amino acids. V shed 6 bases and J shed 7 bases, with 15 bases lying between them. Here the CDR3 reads CASRRGGFDGELFF. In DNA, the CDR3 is TGTGCCAGCAGGAGAGGGGGGTTTGACGGGGAGCTGTTTTTT.